This T cell receptor beta chain was sequenced in a study of OX40 agonist ivuxolimab in advanced cancers. Study-level background: Cancers in dose escalation were hepatocellular, melanoma, renal cell and head and neck. Three patients showed partial responses: one hepatocellular carcinoma and two cutaneous melanoma cases.

Germline CDR1 and CDR2: ENHRY and SYGVKD. V lost 7 bases and J 6 bases, leaving 13 bases between the germline ends. The CDR3 is 13 amino acids. Profiled with immunoSEQ multiplex PCR; TCRdb holds only in-frame clones, not every one. Among around 72,000 clones listed, approximately 92% were seen once. Points on this clone: The antigen remains unidentified.

Findings and caveats of the study: The study found that CD8+ T cells averaged more expanded clones than CD4+.

The receptor comes from an adult with an advanced solid tumor such as melanoma, head and neck, liver or kidney cancer. Sequenced here: CD4+ or CD8+ T cells sorted from blood, sampled in a trial of the OX40 agonist ivuxolimab. The J gene is TRBJ2-1, the V gene TRBV10-3, with D tentatively TRBD1 (6 bases). The CDR3: CAIKVQGGNEQFF. In DNA form, the CDR3 reads TGTGCCATCAAGGTACAGGGTGGCAATGAGCAGTTCTTC.